These T cell receptor beta chains were read from a single sample in a study of blood T cell repertoires in COVID-19. TCRdb's table, derived via immunoSEQ multiplex PCR, lists solely in-frame clones and lacks some. The sample contains about 240,000 clones, roughly 86% of which appear only once. Sequencing input: peripheral blood. The receptors shown here come from an elderly man with acute or convalescent COVID-19. Both conserved end residues are part of each CDR3. D genes are given only for firm matches. Clone size is shown for a subset of rows, as once, few, many or a class of expanded clone.

.	TRBV5-4	.	TRBJ2-3	TGTGCCAGCAGCTTACCGCCAAGCGGAGGCACAGATACGCAGTATTTT	CASSLPPSGGTDTQYF
.	TRBV28	.	TRBJ2-2	TGTGCCAGCAGTCCGGCAGGGCTTAATCCCGGGGAGCTGTTTTTT	CASSPAGLNPGELFF
TRBD1	TRBV3-1/TRBV3-2	.	TRBJ1-5	TGTGCCAGCAGCCACTCCGGGACAGGGCGGCGCCAGCCCCAGCATTTT	CASSHSGTGRRQPQHF
.	TRBV6-5	.	TRBJ1-2	TGTGCCAGCAGCCAGGGGCGCTCATTCGGCTACACCTTC	CASSQGRSFGYTF
.	TRBV2	.	TRBJ2-7	TGTGCCAGCAGCTTTTCCTACGAGCAGTACTTC	CASSFSYEQYF
.	TRBV19	.	TRBJ2-5	TGTGCCAGTAGTGGGAGTCGCCCCGGAGAGACCCAGTACTTC	CASSGSRPGETQYF
TRBD1	TRBV7-2	.	TRBJ1-5	TGTGTCAGCAGCTTAGTGGGAGCGACAGGGGGAAGCAATCAGCCCCAGCATTTT	CVSSLVGATGGSNQPQHF
.	TRBV14	.	TRBJ1-6	TGTGCCAGCATAGGGTGGCAGGGCAATAATTCACCCCTCCACTTT	CASIGWQGNNSPLHF
.	TRBV5-1	.	TRBJ1-1	TGCGCCAGCAGCCCTAGTCCGAGAACTGAAGCTTTCTTT	CASSPSPRTEAFF
.	TRBV19	few	TRBJ2-3	TGTGCCAGTAGTATATCTCCACGAGCGGCAGATACGCAGTATTTT	CASSISPRAADTQYF
TRBD1	TRBV6-5	.	TRBJ1-5	TGTGCCAGCAGTCAGACAGGGGGCAGCAATCAGCCCCAGCATTTT	CASSQTGGSNQPQHF
TRBD1	TRBV15	.	TRBJ1-2	TGTGCCACCAGCAGATCGGACAGGGGCTATGGCTACACCTTC	CATSRSDRGYGYTF
.	TRBV14	.	TRBJ1-3	TGTGCCATCAGACAGGCCTCTGGAAACACCATATATTTT	CAIRQASGNTIYF
.	TRBV27	.	TRBJ1-6	TGTGCCAGCAGTGCCACCCTAGGGAGCTCCTATAATTCACCCCTCCACTTT	CASSATLGSSYNSPLHF
TRBD1	TRBV4-2	few	TRBJ1-2	TGTGCCAGCAGCCAAGCCCAGGGGGTGCCGGAGGGAGTTGAGAACACCTTC	CASSQAQGVPEGVENTF
TRBD1	TRBV19	.	TRBJ2-7	TGTGCCAGCCGAGGGAGGACAGGGGTCGAGCAGTACTTC	CASRGRTGVEQYF
.	TRBV10-1	.	TRBJ1-5	TGCGCCACCAGTAGCCAGGTAAATCAGCCCCAGCATTTT	CATSSQVNQPQHF
.	TRBV5-1	.	TRBJ1-3	TGCGCCAGCAGCTTGTCGGGGTCTGGGGAGAACACCATATATTTT	CASSLSGSGENTIYF
.	TRBV3-1/TRBV3-2	.	TRBJ2-3	TGTGCCAGCAGCCAAGATGATAGTAGGCACAGGGTAAATTTCAGGTATACGCAGTATTTT	CASSQDDSRHRVNFRYTQYF
TRBD1	TRBV7-9	.	TRBJ1-4	TGTGCCAGCAGCTTACTGACAGGGCCTAATGAAAAACTGTTTTTT	CASSLLTGPNEKLFF
TRBD1	TRBV29-1	.	TRBJ1-5	TGCAGCGTTGGGACAGGGGGAGGAGGCAATCAGCCCCAGCATTTT	CSVGTGGGGNQPQHF
.	TRBV6-6	medium-sized	TRBJ1-5	TGTGCCAGCAGCCCCGGGGAGGGTATGAGCAATCAGCCCCAGCATTTT	CASSPGEGMSNQPQHF
.	TRBV18	.	TRBJ1-6	TGTGCCAGCTCACCAAAGGCAGGGGAATCACCCCTCCACTTT	CASSPKAGESPLHF
TRBD1	TRBV9	.	TRBJ1-1	TGTGCCAGCATGTCAGGGCAGGGGGTGAACACTGAAGCTTTCTTT	CASMSGQGVNTEAFF
.	TRBV2	once	TRBJ1-2	TGTGCCAGCAGTTCTCCCGGCAGGGAAACCCTTAACTATGGCTACACCTTC	CASSSPGRETLNYGYTF
.	TRBV7-3	.	TRBJ2-1	TGTGCCAGCAGCTCGAACCCGAGCTCCAATGAGCAGTTCTTC	CASSSNPSSNEQFF
.	TRBV27	.	TRBJ1-1	TGTGCCAGCAGTTTCTCAGGGATCATGAACACTGAAGCTTTCTTT	CASSFSGIMNTEAFF
.	TRBV6-5	.	TRBJ1-2	TGTGCCAGCCGAGCGGAAGGAAACTATGGCTACACCTTC	CASRAEGNYGYTF
TRBD2	TRBV9	.	TRBJ2-2	TGTGCCAGCAGCGCTCTAGCGGCTCAGAACACCGGGGAGCTGTTTTTT	CASSALAAQNTGELFF